The present T cell receptor beta chain was sequenced within a study of T cells after yellow fever vaccination. Study outcomes and limitations: Only a minor proportion of clonotypes was detected across both CD4 and CD8 compartments. Once the booster was given, most primary-vaccination clones reappeared, at about 95% for CD4 and over 85% for CD8.

This clonotype came up a few times. Its antigen remains unidentified. One entry per CDR3 protein results from TCRdb running MiXCR on the 5' RACE reads. The sample records 300,000 to 400,000 distinct CDR3 sequences, roughly an eighth being singletons. The sequence derives from a man aged 18 to 29 who received the YFV17D yellow fever vaccine. The sequenced sample was CD4+ T cells sorted from PBMCs, obtained 15 days after the yellow fever booster vaccination.

This chain's CDR3 is CASSQYTGNETQYF. CDR3 bases: TGTGCCAGCAGCCAATACACAGGAAACGAGACCCAGTACTTC. J is TRBJ2-5 and V is TRBV7-9, with TRBD1 as a possible D gene (5 bases). This CDR3 region has 14 residues. Germline V gene data show CDR1 as SEHNR and CDR2 as FQNEAQ (reference sequence). The ends were cut back, 5 bases at V and 5 bases at J, with 15 bases in the middle.